The 3 T cell receptor beta chains below all came from one sample that was sequenced in a study of T cells in tuberculosis. Specified time point: new active TB diagnosis, blood taken before or within 7 days of starting treatment. Clones were sequenced by immunoSEQ multiplex PCR, and TCRdb holds only the in-frame ones, with some missing. The data show around 30,000 clones, with 92% seen just once and 6.8% held by the top ten. The sequenced sample was PBMCs, obtained at tuberculosis diagnosis. The receptors originated from an adult with tuberculosis.

V gene TRBV28 combines with J gene TRBJ2-6; D is unclear. This CDR3 is 15 amino acids long. With 0 bases removed from V and 0 bases from J, the gap between germline ends came to 3 bases. Germline CDR1 is MDHEN and CDR2 is SYDVKM. In DNA, the CDR3 is TGTGCCAGCAGTTTATGGTACTCTGGGGCCAACGTCCTGACTTTC. The encoded protein is CASSLWYSGANVLTF.

The chain recombines TRBV27 with TRBJ2-3, with 8 bases identical to TRBD2. The CDR3 totals 16 residues. Germline V gene sequence: CDR1 MNHEY, CDR2 SMNVEV (reference sequence). The J segment lost 1 base and the V segment lost 4 bases, leaving 7 bases of the junction unmatched. This CDR3 is CASSSTGTRRTDTQYF. The CDR3 bases are TGTGCCAGCAGTTCCACCGGGACTAGGCGCACAGATACGCAGTATTTT.

The chain has TRBV25-1 and TRBJ2-1; a weak D match, TRBD1 (6 bases). In germline, CDR1 is MGHDK, CDR2 SYGVNS. This CDR3 contains 15 residues. V was shortened by 1 base and J by 5 bases, with 12 bases between the two germline ends. The CDR3 protein is CASSEWWGPHNEQFF. Written as DNA, the CDR3 is TGTGCCAGCAGTGAATGGTGGGGGCCACACAATGAGCAGTTCTTC. The complete variable domain, with remaining parts taken from reference TRBV25-1 and TRBJ2-1, reads EADIYQTPRYLVIGTGKKITLECSQTMGHDKMYWYQQDPGMELHLIHYSYGVNSTEKGDLSSESTVSRIRTEHFPLTLESARPSHTSQYLCASSEWWGPHNEQFFGPGTRLTVL.